A single sample is the source of the 13 T cell receptor beta chains below, sequenced in a study of blood T cells in healthy people across ages. A second PCR, run for about 6 to 11 cycles, used a sample-barcoded 5' primer plus a J-beta primer mix. TCRdb re-called the 5' RACE reads through MiXCR, storing one row per CDR3 protein. The sample shows 1.5 million to 1.9 million distinct CDR3 sequences, approximately 42% of them seen only once. The sequenced material came from blood. These receptors were taken from a woman aged 18-29 years in good health.

This clonotype was seen a few times. This sequence joins TRBV20-1 and TRBJ1-5; D might be TRBD1 (5 bases). Trimming stripped 2 bases from V and 8 bases from J, with 13 bases between. The CDR3 extends over 13 amino acids. CDR1 and CDR2 (germline): DFQATT, SNEGSKA (reference sequence). The CDR3 is CSARPTGREPQHF. In DNA form, the CDR3 reads TGCAGTGCTAGACCCACAGGCCGGGAGCCCCAGCATTTT.

This clonotype has a handful of counts. The genes are TRBV12-3 or TRBV12-4 and TRBJ1-2; D possibly corresponds to TRBD1 (6 bases). The CDR3 runs to 15 residues. Trimming took 5 bases from V and 4 from J, leaving 17 bases between them. CDR3 coding DNA: TGTGCCAGCAGTCAACATTTCAGGGGTAGCTATGGCTACACCTTC. Its protein product is CASSQHFRGSYGYTF.

The V and J genes are TRBV12-3 or TRBV12-4 and TRBJ1-2; 7 bases line up with TRBD1. The junction had 5 bases not matched to a gene; V was cut back by 1 base and J by 0 bases. This CDR3 is built from 16 residues. CDR3 loop: CASSLGTGPTNYGYTF. DNA of the CDR3: TGTGCCAGCAGTTTAGGGACAGGACCGACTAACTATGGCTACACCTTC.

This clonotype was detected a few times. The chain uses TRBV7-3 and TRBJ2-1; 10 nucleotides agree with TRBD1. Germline V gene lookup returns CDR1 SGHTA and CDR2 FQGTGA. The CDR3 sequence is 16 residues long. Trimming at V came to 1 base and at J to 6 bases, leaving 6 bases not matched to a gene. CDR3 sequence (DNA): TGTGCCAGCAGCTTAAGCCGGGACAGGGGCCTCAATGAGCAGTTCTTC. Protein sequence: CASSLSRDRGLNEQFF.

In its sample, this clonotype was seen many times. As DNA, the CDR3 is TGTGCCAGCAGTGGACTAGCGGGGGTTCTAGAGACCCAGTACTTC. Its translation: CASSGLAGVLETQYF. The gene calls are TRBV27 and TRBJ2-5; TRBD2 aligns across 13 bases. Germline CDR1 is MNHEY and CDR2 is SMNVEV (reference sequence). The V gene end was trimmed by 5 bases and the J gene end by 4 bases; junction bases not matched to a gene: 4. The CDR3 spans 15 residues.

This clonotype was seen a few times. The rearrangement uses TRBV15 and TRBJ2-5; no definite D call. Germline-derived CDR1 and CDR2 are LNHNV and YYDKDF (reference sequence). The V end was cut by 0 bases, the J end by 2 bases, with 10 bases between. This CDR3 comprises 15 residues. In nucleotides, the CDR3 is TGTGCCACCAGCAGAGATCTGGCAGAACAAGAGACCCAGTACTTC. It translates to CATSRDLAEQETQYF.

This clonotype was seen at least ten times. V is TRBV29-1 and J is TRBJ1-4, with 11 bases fitting TRBD1. Looked up from germline, CDR1 is SQVTM and CDR2 is ANQGSEA. V lost 0 bases and J lost 9; bases outside the gene matches: 0. CDR3 size: 13 residues. The CDR3 DNA follows: TGCAGCGTTGAAGAGGACAGGGGGCAAAAACTGTTTTTT. Protein sequence: CSVEEDRGQKLFF. Full variable domain (missing parts from reference TRBV29-1 and TRBJ1-4): SAVISQKPSRDICQRGTSLTIQCQVDSQVTMMFWYRQQPGQSLTLIATANQGSEATYESGFVIDKFPISRPNLTFSTLTVSNMSPEDSSIYLCSVEEDRGQKLFFGSGTQLSVL.

The chain employs TRBV20-1 and TRBJ2-3, with D possibly matching TRBD2 (6 bases). The V end lost 1 base, the J end lost 0 bases, and 11 bases lay between the germline ends. This CDR3 is built from 15 residues. Germline CDR1 is DFQATT and CDR2 is SNEGSKA (reference sequence). The CDR3 spells CSARVSGTSTDTQYF. The CDR3 DNA sequence: TGCAGTGCTAGAGTTAGCGGTACTAGCACAGATACGCAGTATTTT.

This clonotype was detected a few times. The rearrangement uses TRBV11-2 and TRBJ2-1; 11 bases agree with TRBD2. The CDR3 consists of 16 residues. J lost 7 bases, V lost 6 bases, and 11 bases had no gene match. CDR1 and CDR2 from the germline V gene are SGHAT and FQNNGV. CDR3 DNA: TGTGCCAGCAGATCACCCCGGGGACTAGCGGTTAATGAGCAGTTCTTC. Encoded protein: CASRSPRGLAVNEQFF.

This clonotype was observed a handful of times. The chain carries TRBV4-3 and TRBJ1-2, with a possible D match to TRBD1 (6 bases). Trimming removed 0 bases from V and 10 bases from J, with 15 bases in between. This CDR3 comprises 14 residues. Germline CDR1 reads LGHNA; CDR2 reads YSLEER. The CDR3 bases are TGCGCCAGCAGCCAAGATATAGTGGCAGGGGTCTACACCTTC. Its protein product is CASSQDIVAGVYTF.

A few counts support this clonotype. CDR3 DNA: TGTGCCAGCAGCGCCTGGGAGGCCAATCAGCCCCAGCATTTT. Amino acid sequence: CASSAWEANQPQHF. This rearrangement joins TRBV7-9 to TRBJ1-5; D ambiguous. The CDR3 has 14 amino acids. From germline, CDR1 is SEHNR and CDR2 FQNEAQ (reference sequence). Deletions cut 5 bases from V and 3 bases from J, with 11 bases between.

This clonotype was counted only a few times. V gene TRBV6-5 combines with J gene TRBJ1-6; D is undetermined. Germline CDR1 reads MNHEY; CDR2 reads SVGAGI. The CDR3 contains 15 residues. The germline V and J ends were trimmed by 4 bases and 7 bases, with 14 bases remaining between them. The CDR3 nucleotides are TGTGCCAGCAGTTTGCTAGGGCCGGAAAATTCACCCCTCCACTTT. It translates to CASSLLGPENSPLHF.

In its sample, this clonotype was seen a few times. The chain combines TRBV20-1 with TRBJ2-7; D possibly corresponds to TRBD2 (5 bases). Germline CDR1 and CDR2: DFQATT and SNEGSKA (reference sequence). This CDR3 is built from 13 residues. V was shortened by 5 bases and J by 2 bases, with 13 bases between the two germline ends. Written as DNA, the CDR3 is TGCAGTGCTCGAGGGAGAGGGCCCTACGAGCAGTACTTC. Protein product: CSARGRGPYEQYF.